The present T cell receptor (beta chain) was sequenced within a study of T cells in Graves' hyperthyroidism and ophthalmopathy. Study information: The initial diagnosis was the point when peripheral blood was collected, ahead of any treatment.

Concerning this clonotype itself: Its antigen is currently unknown.

Enrolled ophthalmopathy patients presented with a Clinical Activity Score of at least 3, a NOSPECS grade of at least 4, and disease duration under 3 months. Study-wide points: Separating ophthalmopathy from stable hyperthyroidism was achieved by a 13 V-J model.

TCR beta CDR3 region amplification was performed from RNA transcripts. Initially, a first-round RT-PCR of the TCR CDR3 employed the HTBI primer set. TCRdb itself ran the multiplex PCR reads through MiXCR, one entry per CDR3 protein. The sample has fewer than 400,000 distinct CDR3 sequences, over 11% seen once. This sequence was found in a man aged 50 to 60 with Graves' ophthalmopathy. Source material: blood.

As DNA, the CDR3 is TGTGCCAGCAGGCCCGGGACAGGGGGCCTAGCGGGAGTCCCAGATACGCAGTATTTT. Translating gives CASRPGTGGLAGVPDTQYF. This chain uses TRBV6-2 or TRBV6-3 with TRBJ2-3; 12 positions match TRBD1. Trimming removed 6 bases from V and 4 bases from J; junction bases left unmatched: 17. The CDR3 covers 19 residues. Germline V gives CDR1 MNHEY, CDR2 SVGEGT.